Presented here are 29 T cell receptor beta chains from one specimen sequenced in a study of beta chain features in type 1 diabetes. All of the isolated RNA was reverse transcribed, so expressed TCRB transcripts were sequenced. Method: immunoSEQ multiplex PCR; TCRdb's copy keeps in-frame clones and lacks some. The sample lists fewer than 350,000 clones; about 20% were seen once. Sequenced material: naive CD4+ T cells from blood. These receptors were obtained from a woman between 18 and 29 years old in good health.

This clone was found a few times. V gene TRBV5-4 combines with J gene TRBJ2-3, with 9 bases fitting TRBD2. The CDR3 covers 15 residues. Losses at the gene ends were 4 bases for V and 4 bases for J; bases not matched to a gene: 7. The V gene's germline CDR1 is SGHNT and CDR2 YYREEE (reference sequence). Here the CDR3 reads CASSRTSAKADTQYF. The CDR3 region has the DNA TGTGCCAGCAGCCGGACTAGCGCCAAAGCAGATACGCAGTATTTT.

This clone occurred once. The chain has TRBV18 and TRBJ1-2; 7 nucleotides align to TRBD1. This CDR3 has 16 amino acids. CDR1 is KGHSH and CDR2 is LQKENI in the germline V gene. Trimming cost V 6 bases and J 4 bases; bases outside gene matches: 14. Here the CDR3 reads CASSRVNYRDSYGYTF. The CDR3 nucleotides read TGTGCCAGCTCTCGTGTAAACTACCGGGACAGCTATGGCTACACCTTC.

The genes are TRBV9 and TRBJ2-7; TRBD1 matches at 7 bases. Germline loops: CDR1 SGDLS, CDR2 YYNGEE. CDR3 size: 14 residues. The ends lost 3 bases at V and 6 bases at J; junction bases unmatched: 9. DNA of the CDR3: TGTGCCAGCAGCGGAAGACAGGGCTGGGGCGAGCAGTACTTC. This translates into CASSGRQGWGEQYF.

The V gene is TRBV30, the J gene TRBJ1-2; 7 positions match TRBD1. Germline CDR1 and CDR2: GTSNPN and SVGIG (reference sequence). V lost 1 base to trimming and J lost 4 bases; unmatched junction nucleotides: 3. There are 13 residues in the CDR3. The DNA for the CDR3 is TGTGCCTGGAGTGCTGGGACAGTCTATGGCTACACCTTC. This gives the protein CAWSAGTVYGYTF.

This clone was detected only a few times. The chain couples TRBV18 to TRBJ2-7; possible D gene TRBD1, 6 bases. Germline V gives CDR1 KGHSH, CDR2 LQKENI. V was pared by 5 bases and J by 5 bases, with 13 bases between. The CDR3 spans 13 residues. DNA of the CDR3: TGTGCCAGCTCAACGTCAGGGGACGACGAGCAGTACTTC. It codes for CASSTSGDDEQYF.

This clone was detected a few times. V usage is TRBV30 and J usage is TRBJ2-3, with no clear D. The CDR3 runs to 13 residues. Germline V gene data show CDR1 as GTSNPN and CDR2 as SVGIG (reference sequence). With 2 bases removed from V and 4 bases from J, the gap between germline ends came to 10 bases. CDR3 in DNA: TGTGCCTGGAGTTCTCACTGGTCAGATACGCAGTATTTT. This sequence encodes CAWSSHWSDTQYF.

A few counts support this clone. This chain's CDR3 is CASSPNDQTDTQYF. CDR3 bases: TGTGCCAGCAGCCCGAACGATCAGACAGATACGCAGTATTTT. The chain couples TRBV7-9 to TRBJ2-3; D remains unclear. The CDR3 extends over 14 amino acids. Germline lookup yields CDR1 SEHNR and CDR2 FQNEAQ (reference sequence). V was cut by 5 bases and J by 3 bases, with 12 bases left in between.

This clone has just a few counts. V gene TRBV19 combines with J gene TRBJ1-5; 8 bases are shared with TRBD1. J gave up 8 bases and V 8 bases, and 8 bases lay outside the gene matches. In germline, CDR1 is LNHDA, CDR2 SQIVND (reference sequence). The CDR3 runs 13 residues. The DNA for the CDR3 is TGTGCCAGTCAAGGGGACAGGTGGAAGCCCCAGCATTTT. It specifies CASQGDRWKPQHF.

This clone was found a few times. The CDR3 sequence: CASSPGQWDEAFF. CDR3 DNA: TGTGCCAGCTCACCGGGACAGTGGGATGAAGCTTTCTTT. The chain joins TRBV18 to TRBJ1-1; 7 bases are shared with TRBD1. CDR1 is KGHSH, CDR2 LQKENI, per germline. This CDR3 has 13 residues. V shed 3 bases, J shed 7 bases, and the junction held 5 bases outside the gene matches.

This clone was picked up a small number of times. The chain has TRBV6-5 and TRBJ2-3; 10 nucleotides line up with TRBD2. The CDR3 consists of 13 residues. J was trimmed by 7 bases and V by 6 bases; bases with no gene match: 4. Germline V lookup: CDR1 MNHEY, CDR2 SVGAGI. The CDR3 region is CASSRAGGNTQYF. In DNA, the CDR3 is TGTGCCAGCAGCCGAGCGGGGGGGAATACGCAGTATTTT.

This chain links TRBV6-5 with TRBJ2-1; 9 nucleotides align to TRBD2. The V and J ends lost 4 bases and 7 bases, in that order; junction bases with no gene match: 11. This CDR3 region has 16 residues. Germline V lookup: CDR1 MNHEY, CDR2 SVGAGI. CDR3 loop: CASSSPLAGSRNEQFF. The DNA for the CDR3 is TGTGCCAGCAGTTCCCCCCTAGCGGGATCGCGGAATGAGCAGTTCTTC.

The chain carries TRBV10-3 and TRBJ2-2; D remains ambiguous. Germline lookup yields CDR1 ENHRY and CDR2 SYGVKD. CDR3 length: 12 residues. The V end was cut by 11 bases, the J end by 5 bases, with 12 bases between. Here the CDR3 reads CAAYSLTGELFF. In nucleotides, the CDR3 is TGTGCCGCCTATAGCCTTACCGGGGAGCTGTTTTTT.

The rearrangement uses TRBV30 and TRBJ1-1, with D maybe TRBD1 (5 bases). This CDR3 is 11 amino acids long. Trimming took off 8 bases at V and 5 bases at J, with 12 bases between the two ends. Germline CDR1 reads GTSNPN; CDR2 reads SVGIG (reference sequence). This CDR3 reads CAGAGGTEAFF. As DNA, the CDR3 is TGTGCCGGGGCGGGGGGTACTGAAGCTTTCTTT.

This clone was seen a few times. Its ends do not fully match the called genes, so a read error is possible. The V and J genes are TRBV12-5 and TRBJ2-1; 12 bases agree with TRBD2. CDR1 LGHNT and CDR2 FRNRAP come from the germline V gene. This CDR3 comprises 15 residues. The chain's CDR3 is CASGLVASGGEEQFF. For the CDR3, the DNA is TGTGCTAGTGGTCTGGTAGCTAGCGGGGGGGAAGAGCAGTTCTTC. Full variable domain (outside the CDR3, taken from reference TRBV12-5 and TRBJ2-1): DARVTQTPRHKVTEMGQEVTMRCQPILGHNTVFWYRQTMMQGLELLAYFRNRAPLDDSGMPKDRFSAEMPDATLATLKIQPSEPRDSAVYFCASGLVASGGEEQFFGPGTRLTVL.

This clone has a handful of counts. The rearrangement joins TRBV5-4 to TRBJ2-1; TRBD2 agrees at 8 bases. Germline V gene lookup returns CDR1 SGHNT and CDR2 YYREEE (reference sequence). This CDR3 comprises 15 residues. After removal of 1 base from V and 6 bases from J, the junction contained 6 bases not matched to a gene. CDR3 DNA sequence: TGTGCCAGCAGCTTGAGGTTCAGCGGGGGCAATGAGCAGTTCTTC. Its translation is CASSLRFSGGNEQFF.

There are a few counts of this clone. The V call is TRBV2, the J call TRBJ2-7, with D perhaps matching TRBD2 (5 bases). The ends were cut back, 5 bases at V and 2 bases at J, with 13 bases in the middle. The length of the CDR3 is 14 residues. Germline CDR1 and CDR2: SNHLY and FYNNEI. For the CDR3, the DNA is TGTGCCAGCAGTATAGGACTGGGGACCTACGAGCAGTACTTC. Amino acids: CASSIGLGTYEQYF.

This clone appeared a few times. The rearrangement joins TRBV29-1 to TRBJ2-7; 10 nucleotides align to TRBD1. V gave up 8 bases and J gave up 6 bases; unmatched junction bases: 10. CDR1 and CDR2 (germline): SQVTM, ANQGSEA. The CDR3 has 13 residues. The CDR3 DNA follows: TGCAGCCCAAACAGAGACAGGGGGCCCGAGCAGTACTTC. Encoded protein: CSPNRDRGPEQYF.

This clone has more than one count but fewer than ten. The chain recombines TRBV7-9 with TRBJ2-3, with 7 nucleotides matching TRBD1. The germline gives CDR1 SEHNR, CDR2 FQNEAQ (reference sequence). This CDR3 region has 14 residues. The trim removed 6 bases at V and 4 bases at J, leaving 7 bases unmatched. In DNA, the CDR3 is TGTGCCAGCAGGAAGACAGGGAGCGCAGATACGCAGTATTTT. As protein: CASRKTGSADTQYF.

The V and J genes are TRBV21-1 and TRBJ2-7; the tabulated D call, TRBD2, remains unverified against the DNA. TRBV21-1 is a pseudogene segment. The CDR3 has 14 amino acids. The CDR3 DNA follows: TGTGCCAGCAGCAACCGGGCAGGCTCGGGATCGCAGTACTTC. Amino acid sequence: CASSNRAGSGSQYF.

This clone has just a few counts. This rearrangement joins TRBV4-2 to TRBJ2-5, with D possibly being TRBD1 (5 bases). Trimming pared 0 bases from V and 1 base from J, leaving 6 bases between. Per the germline V gene, CDR1 is LGHNA and CDR2 is YNFKEQ. The CDR3 totals 14 residues. The DNA for the CDR3 is TGTGCCAGCAGCCAAGACGACAGCCAAGAGACCCAGTACTTC. Protein product: CASSQDDSQETQYF.

This chain joins TRBV7-9 and TRBJ2-5; tentatively, D is TRBD2 (5 bases). The CDR3 length is 14 residues. With 2 bases removed from V and 5 bases from J, the gap between germline ends came to 12 bases. CDR1 and CDR2 (germline): SEHNR, FQNEAQ (reference sequence). CDR3: CASSLTTSRETQYF. As DNA, the CDR3 is TGTGCCAGCAGCTTAACCACTAGTCGTGAGACCCAGTACTTC.

The V and J genes are TRBV29-1 and TRBJ2-1; possibly TRBD1 for D (7 bases). CDR1 and CDR2 (germline): SQVTM, ANQGSEA. CDR3 length: 13 residues. The V gene lost 4 bases and the J gene lost 9 bases, with 16 bases spanning the gap. The CDR3 is CSVGQGQEGEQFF. Here the CDR3 DNA reads TGCAGCGTTGGACAGGGCCAGGAGGGTGAGCAGTTCTTC.

This sequence joins TRBV4-1 and TRBJ2-3, with 9 bases matching TRBD1. With V trimmed by 1 base and J by 6 bases, 11 bases remained unmatched. CDR3 length: 17 amino acids. Germline lookup yields CDR1 MGHRA and CDR2 YSYEKL. CDR3 sequence reads: CASSQVTGTGKTDTQYF. The CDR3 DNA follows: TGCGCCAGCAGCCAAGTAACCGGGACAGGGAAAACGGATACGCAGTATTTT.

This clone was counted only a few times. The chain uses TRBV18 and TRBJ1-1; D remains ambiguous. This CDR3 has 14 residues. Between the trimmed V and J ends, which lost 0 bases and 2 bases, there was a span of 7 bases. The germline gives CDR1 KGHSH, CDR2 LQKENI. CDR3: CASSPPRGNTEAFF. The CDR3 DNA follows: TGTGCCAGCTCACCACCGCGGGGTAACACTGAAGCTTTCTTT.

The chain links TRBV2 to TRBJ1-2; a possible D gene is TRBD1 (5 bases). The V gene lost 1 base and the J gene lost 4 bases, with 10 bases spanning the gap. Germline V lookup: CDR1 SNHLY, CDR2 FYNNEI. The CDR3 runs 14 residues. The CDR3 DNA reads TGTGCCAGCAGTGAAGAACCAGGGATCTATGGCTACACCTTC. Its protein product is CASSEEPGIYGYTF.

The chain links TRBV15 to TRBJ2-7; a weak D match, TRBD1 (5 bases). Trimming left V 4 bases short and J 5 bases short, with 15 bases between. The CDR3 covers 14 residues. Looked up from germline, CDR1 is LNHNV and CDR2 is YYDKDF (reference sequence). In DNA, the CDR3 is TGTGCCACCAGCAAGGAACAGGCCCTGGACGAGCAGTACTTC. Its protein product is CATSKEQALDEQYF.

A few counts support this clone. The chain joins TRBV5-1 to TRBJ2-1; 9 bases map to TRBD2. The CDR3 consists of 17 residues. Losses at the gene ends were 0 bases for V and 0 bases for J; bases not matched to a gene: 4. Germline assignment: CDR1 SGHRS and CDR2 YFSETQ. The CDR3 loop is CASSLEVAGASYNEQFF. The CDR3 DNA reads TGCGCCAGCAGCTTGGAGGTAGCGGGGGCCTCCTACAATGAGCAGTTCTTC.

This clone has just a few counts. This chain links TRBV4-1 with TRBJ2-3; no definite D call. CDR3 size: 14 residues. CDR1 is MGHRA, CDR2 YSYEKL, per germline. The V and J ends lost 4 bases and 2 bases respectively, with 10 bases between them. CDR3 bases: TGCGCCAGCAGCCGCCAACAGAACACAGATACGCAGTATTTT. It yields the protein CASSRQQNTDTQYF.

The V call is TRBV2, the J call TRBJ2-5, with D perhaps matching TRBD1 (5 bases). Germline CDR1 is SNHLY and CDR2 is FYNNEI. This CDR3 spans 15 amino acids. Trimming stripped 3 bases from V and 4 bases from J, with 15 bases between. This CDR3 reads CASSESSTALETQYF. The DNA for the CDR3 is TGTGCCAGCAGTGAGAGTTCGACAGCGTTAGAGACCCAGTACTTC.